This T cell receptor (beta chain) was obtained from a study of T cell repertoires in aging, cancer and after chemotherapy. Study at large: The whole study produced a dataset of about 8.8 million TCR reads. Study results and limitations: In cancer patients, declining TCR diversity with age involved lost richness and lost evenness.

The template was genomic DNA from peripheral blood, not RNA. A mixed TRB-A/B primer pool amplified rearranged TRB by multiplex touch-down PCR. TCRdb re-analysed the multiplex PCR reads in MiXCR, keeping a single row per CDR3 protein. Seen here are some 9,200 distinct CDR3 sequences, around 50% observed once, and the top ten hold over 20%. CDR1 WNHNN and CDR2 SYGVQD come from the germline V gene (reference sequence). The V end was cut by 4 bases, the J end by 6 bases, with 15 bases between. This CDR3 is 15 amino acids long. As concerns this clonotype: The antigen remains undetermined.

The V gene is TRBV10-1, the J gene TRBJ2-2; D tentatively fits TRBD1 or TRBD2 (5 bases each). Sequenced: blood. The receptor comes from a human donor in good health. In DNA, the CDR3 is TGCGCCAGCAGTGCTCCGGGACGGCAGGCCGGGGAGCTGTTTTTT. Protein sequence: CASSAPGRQAGELFF.